The rows below give T cell receptor beta chains drawn from one sample of a study of T cell responses to AZD1222 COVID-19 vaccine. Method: immunoSEQ multiplex PCR; TCRdb's copy keeps in-frame clones and lacks some. The profile shows some 150,000 clones, roughly 90% of them singletons. Sequencing used peripheral blood, obtained on day 0 of AZD1222 vaccination. These receptors came from an adult in good health. Each CDR3 is given with its conserved first and last residue. Fields, in order: CDR3 length, clone size, D gene, V gene, J gene, CDR3 DNA, CDR3 protein. D genes are given only for firm matches. Size values are once, few and many counts, or a class for expanded clones, and some rows have none.

cdr3_length: 14
clone_size: .
d_call: .
v_call: TRBV27
j_call: TRBJ1-1
cdr3_nt: TGTGCCAGCTCCCCTGTCCCAAAGGATACTGAAGCTTTCTTT
cdr3_aa: CASSPVPKDTEAFF

cdr3_length: 14
clone_size: .
d_call: .
v_call: TRBV3-1/TRBV3-2
j_call: TRBJ2-1
cdr3_nt: TGTGCCAGCACTGCAGGGAACTCCTACAATGAGCAGTTCTTC
cdr3_aa: CASTAGNSYNEQFF

cdr3_length: 15
clone_size: .
d_call: TRBD2
v_call: TRBV5-4
j_call: TRBJ2-1
cdr3_nt: TGTGCCAGCAGCTTTGCTAGCGGGAGGTACAATGAGCAGTTCTTC
cdr3_aa: CASSFASGRYNEQFF

cdr3_length: 14
clone_size: .
d_call: TRBD2
v_call: TRBV7-9
j_call: TRBJ2-7
cdr3_nt: TGTGCCAGCAGCTTAGTAGCGGGATACTACGAGCAGTACTTC
cdr3_aa: CASSLVAGYYEQYF

cdr3_length: 15
clone_size: .
d_call: TRBD2
v_call: TRBV27
j_call: TRBJ2-7
cdr3_nt: TGTGCCAGCAGTTCGGGACTAGCGGGGACCTACGAGCAGTACTTC
cdr3_aa: CASSSGLAGTYEQYF

cdr3_length: 16
clone_size: .
d_call: TRBD1
v_call: TRBV6-5
j_call: TRBJ1-5
cdr3_nt: TGTGCCAGCAGTTACTCCGGCAGGGGGCTCGGTCAGCCCCAGCATTTT
cdr3_aa: CASSYSGRGLGQPQHF

cdr3_length: 16
clone_size: .
d_call: TRBD1
v_call: TRBV5-1
j_call: TRBJ1-1
cdr3_nt: TGCGCCAGCAGCTCGCGGGGACAGGTCCTGAACACTGAAGCTTTCTTT
cdr3_aa: CASSSRGQVLNTEAFF

cdr3_length: 14
clone_size: .
d_call: TRBD1
v_call: TRBV5-1
j_call: TRBJ1-1
cdr3_nt: TGCGCCAGCAGCTTGGAGGGACAGGGTTTTGAAGCTTTCTTT
cdr3_aa: CASSLEGQGFEAFF

cdr3_length: 12
clone_size: .
d_call: .
v_call: TRBV30
j_call: TRBJ1-2
cdr3_nt: TGTGCCTGGAATTTGGGTCCTGATGGCTACACCTTC
cdr3_aa: CAWNLGPDGYTF

cdr3_length: 13
clone_size: .
d_call: .
v_call: TRBV30
j_call: TRBJ2-7
cdr3_nt: TGTGCGGCCACAGGGGAGGGGCCCTACGAGCAGTACTTC
cdr3_aa: CAATGEGPYEQYF

cdr3_length: 18
clone_size: once
d_call: .
v_call: TRBV3-1/TRBV3-2
j_call: TRBJ1-6
cdr3_nt: TGTGCCAGCAGCCAAGGGGGGGTGGGAAGCTCCTATAATTCACCCCTCCACTTT
cdr3_aa: CASSQGGVGSSYNSPLHF

cdr3_length: 14
clone_size: .
d_call: .
v_call: TRBV2
j_call: TRBJ2-2
cdr3_nt: TGTGCCAGCAGTGGAAAAGCGAACACCGGGGAGCTGTTTTTT
cdr3_aa: CASSGKANTGELFF

cdr3_length: 14
clone_size: .
d_call: .
v_call: TRBV16
j_call: TRBJ1-6
cdr3_nt: TGTGCCAGCAGCAAAAAGGGGTACGATTCACCCCTCCACTTT
cdr3_aa: CASSKKGYDSPLHF

cdr3_length: 17
clone_size: once
d_call: TRBD1
v_call: TRBV20-1
j_call: TRBJ1-5
cdr3_nt: TGCAGTGCTAGTAGACAGGGGGGCGTTTCGAGCAATCAGCCCCAGCATTTT
cdr3_aa: CSASRQGGVSSNQPQHF

cdr3_length: 15
clone_size: .
d_call: TRBD2
v_call: TRBV24-1
j_call: TRBJ2-1
cdr3_nt: TGTGCCACCAGTGATCCCTCGGGGGGGAACAATGAGCAGTTCTTC
cdr3_aa: CATSDPSGGNNEQFF

cdr3_length: 16
clone_size: .
d_call: .
v_call: TRBV9
j_call: TRBJ2-1
cdr3_nt: TGTGCCAGCAGCGTAGACCCCCAGGGCAGGCGTGGTGAGCAGTTCTTC
cdr3_aa: CASSVDPQGRRGEQFF

cdr3_length: 14
clone_size: once
d_call: .
v_call: TRBV7-2
j_call: TRBJ2-7
cdr3_nt: TGTGCCAGCAGCTTAGACCCGGGCCCCTACGAGCAGTACTTC
cdr3_aa: CASSLDPGPYEQYF

cdr3_length: 15
clone_size: .
d_call: .
v_call: TRBV7-9
j_call: TRBJ1-4
cdr3_nt: TGTGCCAGCAGTCCAGGGCCCCTAACTAATGAAAAACTGTTTTTT
cdr3_aa: CASSPGPLTNEKLFF

cdr3_length: 16
clone_size: once
d_call: TRBD2
v_call: TRBV19
j_call: TRBJ2-4
cdr3_nt: TGTGCCAGTAGTACACTAGCGGGAGATGCCAAAAACATTCAGTACTTC
cdr3_aa: CASSTLAGDAKNIQYF

cdr3_length: 17
clone_size: .
d_call: .
v_call: TRBV27
j_call: TRBJ1-3
cdr3_nt: TGTGCCAGCAGTTTGGGAAACCCATGGACCTCTGGAAACACCATATATTTT
cdr3_aa: CASSLGNPWTSGNTIYF

cdr3_length: 13
clone_size: .
d_call: .
v_call: TRBV9
j_call: TRBJ1-2
cdr3_nt: TGTGCCAGCAGCGTTGATAGTCACTATGGCTACACCTTC
cdr3_aa: CASSVDSHYGYTF

cdr3_length: 13
clone_size: once
d_call: TRBD1
v_call: TRBV3-1/TRBV3-2
j_call: TRBJ1-4
cdr3_nt: TGTGCCAGCAGCCGGGGACAGGGGGCAAGACTGTTTTTT
cdr3_aa: CASSRGQGARLFF

cdr3_length: 12
clone_size: .
d_call: .
v_call: TRBV5-1
j_call: TRBJ2-7
cdr3_nt: TGCGCCAGCAGCTTGCTTGTGTCCGAGCAGTACTTC
cdr3_aa: CASSLLVSEQYF

cdr3_length: 14
clone_size: once
d_call: TRBD2
v_call: TRBV9
j_call: TRBJ2-4
cdr3_nt: TGTGCCAGCACCCCGGGGGGTGACAAAAACATTCAGTACTTC
cdr3_aa: CASTPGGDKNIQYF

cdr3_length: 20
clone_size: .
d_call: TRBD2
v_call: TRBV3-1/TRBV3-2
j_call: TRBJ2-1
cdr3_nt: TGTGCCAGCAGCCCCCAGAATCTAGCGGGGGGGCTCAGCTCCTACAATGAGCAGTTCTTC
cdr3_aa: CASSPQNLAGGLSSYNEQFF

cdr3_length: 14
clone_size: .
d_call: .
v_call: TRBV29-1
j_call: TRBJ1-3
cdr3_nt: TGCAGCGTTGATAAGGGGCTAGGTGGAAACACCATATATTTT
cdr3_aa: CSVDKGLGGNTIYF

cdr3_length: 14
clone_size: .
d_call: .
v_call: TRBV7-2
j_call: TRBJ1-2
cdr3_nt: TGTGCCAGCAGCGAAACTTTGCTAACTATGCTATACACCTTC
cdr3_aa: CASSETLLTMLYTF